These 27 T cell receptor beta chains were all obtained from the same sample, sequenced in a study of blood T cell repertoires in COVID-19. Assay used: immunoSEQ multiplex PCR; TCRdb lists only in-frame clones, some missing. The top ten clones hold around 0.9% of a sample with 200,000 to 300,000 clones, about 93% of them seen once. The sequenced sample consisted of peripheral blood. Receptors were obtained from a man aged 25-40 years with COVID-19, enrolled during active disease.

CDR3: CASSFSPTGNTEAFF. Written as DNA, the CDR3 is TGTGCCAGCAGTTTTTCCCCGACAGGGAACACTGAAGCTTTCTTT. The chain has TRBV27 and TRBJ1-1; a possible D gene is TRBD1 (6 bases). Germline-derived CDR1 and CDR2 are MNHEY and SMNVEV (reference sequence). Trimming cost V 3 bases and J 1 base, with 12 bases left between them. CDR3 length equals 15 residues.

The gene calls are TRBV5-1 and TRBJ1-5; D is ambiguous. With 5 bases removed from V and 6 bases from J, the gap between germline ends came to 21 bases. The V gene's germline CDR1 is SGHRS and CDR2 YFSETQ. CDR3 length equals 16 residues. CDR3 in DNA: TGCGCCAGCAGTCCCGATGCGGGGTGGAGTAGTCAGCCCCAGCATTTT. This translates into CASSPDAGWSSQPQHF.

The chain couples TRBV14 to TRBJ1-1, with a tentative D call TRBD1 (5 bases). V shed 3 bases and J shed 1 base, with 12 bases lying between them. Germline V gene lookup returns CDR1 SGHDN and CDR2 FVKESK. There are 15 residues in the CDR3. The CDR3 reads CASSQRLGGNTEAFF. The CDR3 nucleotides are TGTGCCAGCAGCCAGCGCCTGGGGGGGAACACTGAAGCTTTCTTT.

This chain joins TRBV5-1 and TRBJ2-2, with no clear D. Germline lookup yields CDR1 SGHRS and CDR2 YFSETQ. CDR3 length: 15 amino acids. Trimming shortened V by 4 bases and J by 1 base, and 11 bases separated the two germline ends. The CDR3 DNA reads TGCGCCAGCAGCGTCAGCAGGATGAACACCGGGGAGCTGTTTTTT. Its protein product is CASSVSRMNTGELFF.

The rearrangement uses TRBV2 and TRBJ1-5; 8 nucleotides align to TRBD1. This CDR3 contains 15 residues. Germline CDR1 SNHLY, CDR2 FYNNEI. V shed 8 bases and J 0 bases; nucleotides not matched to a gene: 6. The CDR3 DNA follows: TGTGCCAGCTGCCCACAGGGGGATAGCAATCAGCCCCAGCATTTT. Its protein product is CASCPQGDSNQPQHF.

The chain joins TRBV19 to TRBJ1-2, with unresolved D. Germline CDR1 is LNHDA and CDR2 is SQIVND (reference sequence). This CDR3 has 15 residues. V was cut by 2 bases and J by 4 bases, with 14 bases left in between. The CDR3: CASSISPVEVYGYTF. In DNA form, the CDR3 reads TGTGCCAGTAGTATATCCCCGGTGGAGGTCTATGGCTACACCTTC.

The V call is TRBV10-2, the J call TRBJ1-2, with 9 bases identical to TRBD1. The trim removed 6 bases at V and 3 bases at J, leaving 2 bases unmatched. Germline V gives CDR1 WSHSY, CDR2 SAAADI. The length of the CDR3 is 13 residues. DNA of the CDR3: TGCGCCAGCAGGGACAGGGGCTACTATGGCTACACCTTC. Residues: CASRDRGYYGYTF.

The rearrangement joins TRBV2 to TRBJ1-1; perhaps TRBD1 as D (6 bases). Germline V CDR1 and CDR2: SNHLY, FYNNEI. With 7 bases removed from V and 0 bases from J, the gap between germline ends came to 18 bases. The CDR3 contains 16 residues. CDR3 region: CASTDRDKLLNTEAFF. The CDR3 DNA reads TGTGCCAGCACCGACCGGGACAAATTACTGAACACTGAAGCTTTCTTT.

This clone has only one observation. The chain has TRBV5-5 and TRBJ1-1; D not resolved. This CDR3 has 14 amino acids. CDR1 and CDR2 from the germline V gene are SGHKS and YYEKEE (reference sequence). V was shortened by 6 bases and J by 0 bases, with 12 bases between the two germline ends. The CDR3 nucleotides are TGTGCCAGCAAAACTACCTTAATGAACACTGAAGCTTTCTTT. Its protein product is CASKTTLMNTEAFF. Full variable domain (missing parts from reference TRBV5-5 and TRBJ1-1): DAGVTQSPTHLIKTRGQQVTLRCSPISGHKSVSWYQQVLGQGPQFIFQYYEKEERGRGNFPDRFSARQFPNYSSELNVNALLLGDSALYLCASKTTLMNTEAFFGQGTRLTVV.

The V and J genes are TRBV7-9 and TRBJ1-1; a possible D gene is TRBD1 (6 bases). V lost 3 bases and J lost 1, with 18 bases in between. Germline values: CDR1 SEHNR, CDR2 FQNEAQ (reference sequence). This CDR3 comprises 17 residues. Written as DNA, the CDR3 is TGTGCCAGCAGCTTCTCCGCGGCAGGGGAAACGAACACTGAAGCTTTCTTT. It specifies CASSFSAAGETNTEAFF.

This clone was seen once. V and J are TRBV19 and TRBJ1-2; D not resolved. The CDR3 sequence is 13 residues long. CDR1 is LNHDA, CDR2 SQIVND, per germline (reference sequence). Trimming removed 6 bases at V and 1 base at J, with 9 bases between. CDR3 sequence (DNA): TGTGCCAGTAGGGGAGTAGATAACTATGGCTACACCTTC. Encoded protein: CASRGVDNYGYTF. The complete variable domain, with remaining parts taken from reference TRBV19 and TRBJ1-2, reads DGGITQSPKYLFRKEGQNVTLSCEQNLNHDAMYWYRQDPGQGLRLIYYSQIVNDFQKGDIAEGYSVSREKKESFPLTVTSAQKNPTAFYLCASRGVDNYGYTFGSGTRLTVV.

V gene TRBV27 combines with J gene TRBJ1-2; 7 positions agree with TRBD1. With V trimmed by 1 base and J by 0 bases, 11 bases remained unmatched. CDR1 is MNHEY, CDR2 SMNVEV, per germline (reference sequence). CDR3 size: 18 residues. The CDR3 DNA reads TGTGCCAGCAGTTTATTCCGATACCCGGGACAGACTAACTATGGCTACACCTTC. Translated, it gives CASSLFRYPGQTNYGYTF.

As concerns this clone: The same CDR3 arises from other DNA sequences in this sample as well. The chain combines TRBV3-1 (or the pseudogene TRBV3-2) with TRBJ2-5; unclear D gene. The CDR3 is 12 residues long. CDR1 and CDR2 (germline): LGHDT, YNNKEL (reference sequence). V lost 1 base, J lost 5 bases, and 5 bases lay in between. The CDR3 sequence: CASSQAGETQYF. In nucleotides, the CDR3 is TGTGCCAGCAGCCAAGCCGGGGAGACCCAGTACTTC.

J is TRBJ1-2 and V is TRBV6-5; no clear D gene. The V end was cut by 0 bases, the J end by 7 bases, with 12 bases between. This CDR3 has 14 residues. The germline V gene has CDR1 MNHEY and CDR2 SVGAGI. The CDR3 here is CASSYSTEEIGYTF. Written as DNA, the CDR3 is TGTGCCAGCAGTTACTCGACGGAGGAGATTGGCTACACCTTC.

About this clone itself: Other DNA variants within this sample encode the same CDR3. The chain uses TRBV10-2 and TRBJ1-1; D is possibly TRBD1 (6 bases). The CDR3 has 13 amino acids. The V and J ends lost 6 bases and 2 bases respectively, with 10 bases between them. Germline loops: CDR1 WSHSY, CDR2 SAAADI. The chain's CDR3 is CASSPGTNTEAFF. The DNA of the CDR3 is TGCGCCAGCAGCCCCGGGACAAACACTGAAGCTTTCTTT.

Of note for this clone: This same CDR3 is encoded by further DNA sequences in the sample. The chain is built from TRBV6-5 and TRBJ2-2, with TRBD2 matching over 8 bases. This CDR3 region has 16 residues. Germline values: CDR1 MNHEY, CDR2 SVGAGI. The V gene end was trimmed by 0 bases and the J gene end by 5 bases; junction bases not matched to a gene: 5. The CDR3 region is CASSYSSGGATGELFF. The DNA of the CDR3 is TGTGCCAGCAGTTACTCGAGCGGGGGAGCTACCGGGGAGCTGTTTTTT.

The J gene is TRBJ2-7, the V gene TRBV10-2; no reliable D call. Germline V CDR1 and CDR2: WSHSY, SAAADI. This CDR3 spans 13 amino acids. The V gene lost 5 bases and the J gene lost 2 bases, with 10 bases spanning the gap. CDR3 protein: CASSTATAYEQYF. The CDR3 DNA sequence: TGCGCCAGCAGTACCGCTACCGCCTACGAGCAGTACTTC.

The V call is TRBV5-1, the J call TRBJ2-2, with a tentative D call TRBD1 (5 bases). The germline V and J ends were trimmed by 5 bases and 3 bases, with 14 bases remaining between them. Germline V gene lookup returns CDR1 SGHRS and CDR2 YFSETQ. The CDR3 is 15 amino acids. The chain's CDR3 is CASRRRGADTGELFF. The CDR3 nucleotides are TGCGCCAGCAGGCGGCGTGGGGCCGACACCGGGGAGCTGTTTTTT.

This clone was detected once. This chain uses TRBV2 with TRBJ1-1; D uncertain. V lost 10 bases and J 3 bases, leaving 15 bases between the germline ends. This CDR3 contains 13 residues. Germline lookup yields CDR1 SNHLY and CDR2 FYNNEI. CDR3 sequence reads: CATTQKADTEAFF. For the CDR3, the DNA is TGTGCCACAACACAAAAGGCGGACACTGAAGCTTTCTTT. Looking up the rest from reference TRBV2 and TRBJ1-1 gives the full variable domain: EPEVTQTPSHQVTQMGQEVILRCVPISNHLYFYWYRQILGQKVEFLVSFYNNEISEKSEIFDDQFSVERPDGSNFTLKIRSTKLEDSAMYFCATTQKADTEAFFGQGTRLTVV.

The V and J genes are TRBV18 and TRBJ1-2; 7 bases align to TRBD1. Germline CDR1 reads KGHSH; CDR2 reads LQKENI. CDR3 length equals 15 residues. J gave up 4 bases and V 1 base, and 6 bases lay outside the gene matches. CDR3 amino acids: CASSPQTGTLYGYTF. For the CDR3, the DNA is TGTGCCAGCTCACCACAGACAGGGACGCTCTATGGCTACACCTTC.

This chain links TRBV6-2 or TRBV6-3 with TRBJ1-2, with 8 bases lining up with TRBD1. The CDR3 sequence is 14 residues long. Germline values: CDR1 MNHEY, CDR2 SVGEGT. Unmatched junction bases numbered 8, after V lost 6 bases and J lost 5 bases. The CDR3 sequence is CASSRQGIPYGYTF. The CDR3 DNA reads TGTGCCAGCAGCCGACAGGGGATCCCTTATGGCTACACCTTC.

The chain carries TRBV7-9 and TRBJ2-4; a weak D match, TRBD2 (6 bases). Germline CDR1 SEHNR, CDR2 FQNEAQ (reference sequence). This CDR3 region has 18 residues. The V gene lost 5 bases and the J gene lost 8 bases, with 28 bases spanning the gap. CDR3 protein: CASSRNRATGTSKDIQYF. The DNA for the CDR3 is TGTGCCAGCAGCAGAAACCGCGCGACCGGGACTTCCAAGGACATTCAGTACTTC.

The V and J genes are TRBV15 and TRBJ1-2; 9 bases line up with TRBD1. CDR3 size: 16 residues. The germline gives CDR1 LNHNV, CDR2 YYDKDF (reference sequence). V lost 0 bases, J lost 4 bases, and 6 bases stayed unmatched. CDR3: CATSRDFTGGAYGYTF. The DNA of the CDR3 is TGTGCCACCAGCAGAGACTTTACAGGGGGCGCCTATGGCTACACCTTC.

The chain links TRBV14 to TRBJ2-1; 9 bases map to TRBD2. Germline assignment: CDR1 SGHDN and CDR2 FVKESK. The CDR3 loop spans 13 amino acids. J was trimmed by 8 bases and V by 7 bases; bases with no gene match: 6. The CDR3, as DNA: TGTGCCAGCAAGCGGGGGGTATTCGATGAGCAGTTCTTC. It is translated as CASKRGVFDEQFF.

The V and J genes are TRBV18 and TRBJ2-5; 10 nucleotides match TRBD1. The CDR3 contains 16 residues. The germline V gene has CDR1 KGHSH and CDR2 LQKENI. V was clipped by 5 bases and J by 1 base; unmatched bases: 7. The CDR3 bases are TGTGCCAGCTCAGACCGGGACAGGGGTTTCCAAGAGACCCAGTACTTC. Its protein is CASSDRDRGFQETQYF.

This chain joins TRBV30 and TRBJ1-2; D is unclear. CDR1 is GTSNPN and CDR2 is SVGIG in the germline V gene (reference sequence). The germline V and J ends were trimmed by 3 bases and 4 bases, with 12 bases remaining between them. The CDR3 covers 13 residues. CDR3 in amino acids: CAWRGEAGYGYTF. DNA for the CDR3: TGTGCCTGGAGGGGAGAGGCAGGCTATGGCTACACCTTC.

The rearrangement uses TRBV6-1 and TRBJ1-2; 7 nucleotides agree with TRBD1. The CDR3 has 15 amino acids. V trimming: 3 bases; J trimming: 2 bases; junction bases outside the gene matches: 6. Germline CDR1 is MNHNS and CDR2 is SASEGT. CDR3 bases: TGTGCCAGCAGTGACGGACCCAGGGGGAACTATGGCTACACCTTC. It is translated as CASSDGPRGNYGYTF.